This T cell receptor (beta chain) was recorded in a study of vaccination effects on CD4 cells after COVID-19. Study details: Following the second dose by a median of 72 days, the post-vaccine samples were obtained. Study-level points and caveats: The study found marked clonal contraction of infection- and vaccine-induced clones late after vaccination.

Note on this clone: Its antigen is not identified.

This CDR3 has 15 residues. J was trimmed by 7 bases and V by 5 bases; bases with no gene match: 13. Per germline, CDR1 SGHKS and CDR2 YYEKEE (reference sequence). Only in-frame clones appear in the TCRdb table, and some are missing; sequencing was by immunoSEQ multiplex PCR. Of roughly 56,000 clones detected, roughly 73% appear once; the ten largest clones hold around 1.2%. Under the ViraFEST assay, PBMC were stimulated with viral peptide pools so that antigen-specific CD4+ T cells expanded. Sequencing was performed afterwards. After less than 11 days in culture, the CD4+ T cells were isolated. Participants each got two BNT162b2 or mRNA-1273 vaccine doses. Vaccine recipients lacked prior SARS-CoV-2 infection and had negative nucleocapsid antibodies. Days 3 and 7 were when half the medium was replaced with IL-2 medium.

V is TRBV5-5 and J is TRBJ1-1, with 8 bases that match TRBD1. The material was CD4+ T cells from PBMCs cultured with HCoV-229E spike peptides, obtained after COVID-19 vaccination. The TCR sequence derives from a human donor who received a COVID-19 vaccine. The CDR3 DNA sequence: TGTGCCAGCAGGGTGGACAGGGTCGTTCTAGGTGAAGCTTTCTTT. It translates to CASRVDRVVLGEAFF.